The following is a T cell receptor beta chain sequence with its context. Its target is not known. The data are from a study of CD8 T cell repertoires and HIV-1 epitope variants. Turning to the study itself: Twenty-five autologous and known Gag and Nef epitope variant peptides each stimulated T cells separately. Epitopes were three Gag families plus Nef HW9 and YT9.

This table comes from immunoSEQ multiplex PCR, and its TCRdb copy is limited to in-frame clones, with some not included. The table lists around 5,200 clones, approximately 61% of them singletons. Deletions cut 6 bases from V and 5 bases from J, with 7 bases between. Germline CDR1 MNHEY, CDR2 SMNVEV (reference sequence). CDR3 length equals 12 residues. The TCR comes from a male donor with HIV. The specimen was cultured CD8+ T cells derived from PBMCs. The V and J genes are TRBV27 and TRBJ2-2; D call uncertain. As DNA, the CDR3 is TGTGCCAGCAGGGTCGGGACCGGGGAGCTGTTTTTT. It yields the protein CASRVGTGELFF.